The sequence of this TCR beta chain was determined in a study of Graves' ophthalmopathy and Graves' hyperthyroidism. Investigators amplified TCR beta CDR3 regions from RNA transcripts. Investigators did first-round RT-PCR with HTBI primers, then second-round multiplex PCR. TCRdb re-derived calls from the multiplex PCR reads in MiXCR, one entry per CDR3 protein. The sample has over 500,000 distinct CDR3 sequences; about 20% are singletons. The V segment lost 7 bases and the J segment 5 bases; nucleotides outside the gene matches: 9. CDR1 is MNHEY, CDR2 SMNVEV, per germline (reference sequence). CDR3 length: 15 amino acids. Hyperthyroidism counted as stable given no ophthalmopathy within 18 months of follow-up. Hyperthyroidism patients were newly diagnosed, ill under 2 months, and aged 18 to 65 years. The table lists this clonotype with a few counts.

Specimen: peripheral blood. This TCR was sampled from a woman under 30 with stable Graves' hyperthyroidism. Some clones in this sample may be carry-over from other donors' samples. The J gene is TRBJ2-7, the V gene TRBV27; the match to TRBD2 covers 12 bases. DNA of the CDR3: TGTGCCAGCACTACAAGACTAGCGGGAGTCAACGAGCAGTACTTC. It codes for CASTTRLAGVNEQYF.